The rows below give T cell receptor beta chains drawn from one sample of a study of human T cells and chemical hapten exposure. Each CDR3 protein gets one entry after TCRdb re-called the RACE reads with MiXCR. The sample holds roughly 380,000 distinct CDR3 sequences, 5.1% seen once. This specimen consisted of whole blood, obtained in connection with sensitization to the hapten diphenylcyclopropenone (DPC). These receptors were collected from a woman in her fifties or sixties with alopecia areata. Some clones in this sample may be carry-over from other donors' samples. The CDR3 runs from the conserved cysteine through the conserved F or W. A D gene is named only where the DNA matches it firmly. Clone size is stated in some rows and not others, as once, few, many or a class when expanded.

TRBJ2-2	TRBV13	.	many	TGTGCCAGCGACCGCGGGGCGACCGGGGAGCTGTTTTTT	CASDRGATGELFF
TRBJ1-1	TRBV12-3/TRBV12-4	.	.	TGTGCCAGCAGTTTAGCAGATCGGCGCGGGGCTTTCTTT	CASSLADRRGAFF
TRBJ1-2	TRBV20-1	.	many	TGCAGTGCTAGAGACAGTGATAGTGGCTACACCTTC	CSARDSDSGYTF
TRBJ1-2	TRBV6-6	TRBD1	many	TGTGCCAGCAGTTACGGATTCCGGGACAGGGGGTTGAACGGCTACACCTTC	CASSYGFRDRGLNGYTF
TRBJ2-1	TRBV7-8	.	many	TGTGCCAGCAGCTCTCCACTAGCCAGCACCTCCTACAATGAGCAGTTCTTC	CASSSPLASTSYNEQFF
TRBJ2-5	TRBV12-3/TRBV12-4	.	many	TGTGCCAGCAGTCCACTACAGTACCAAGAGACCCAGTACTTC	CASSPLQYQETQYF
TRBJ1-3	TRBV9	.	many	TGTGCCAGCAGCGCCAGCTCTGGAAACACCATATATTTT	CASSASSGNTIYF
TRBJ2-4	TRBV12-3/TRBV12-4	.	.	TGTGCCAGCAGTCCCCCCCTAAGAGGAGAATACTTC	CASSPPLRGEYF
TRBJ1-6	TRBV27	.	many	TGTGCCAGCTGCCCTGTGGTCTCCATAAATTCACCCCTCCACTTT	CASCPVVSINSPLHF
TRBJ2-5	TRBV2	TRBD2	many	TGTGCCAGCAGTGAAACCGGAGCGGGAGAGTACCAAGAGACCCAGTACTTC	CASSETGAGEYQETQYF